This TCR beta chain was observed in a study of blood T cell repertoires in COVID-19. In the study overall: T cells, B-cell-depleted T cells, or PBMCs provided the cDNA or gDNA that served as material.

Per the original data handling: Researchers report that nucleated cell counts were estimated from reference gene primer amplification. Assay: immunoSEQ multiplex PCR; the TCRdb copy retains only in-frame clones and omits some. For V, J and clone size, that table is used; D and trimming come from the DNA. The sample holds about 69,000 clones, 75% to 90% seen once. The receptor was derived from a human donor in a cohort sampled during active COVID-19. The sample was peripheral blood.

CDR3 sequence (DNA): TGCGCCAGCAGTCAATCGGTACAGTTGTACGAGCAGTACTTC. Protein product: CASSQSVQLYEQYF. The rearrangement uses TRBV23-1 and TRBJ2-7; D call uncertain. TRBV23-1 is an ORF, with its function uncertain. CDR3 length: 14 residues. The V and J ends lost 0 bases and 4 bases respectively, with 10 bases between them.